The rows below give T cell receptor beta chains drawn from one sample of a study of control samples from healthy donors and cancer patients. Using immunoSEQ multiplex PCR, the repertoire was profiled, and TCRdb retains in-frame clones only, with some absent. The top ten hold about 40% of the sample, which has around 51,000 clones, around nine tenths seen once. The sequencing input was PBMCs. Receptors originate from a man aged 50 to 60 with head and neck cancer. Both conserved end residues are part of each CDR3. Fields, in order: V gene, D gene, clone size, J gene, CDR3 protein, CDR3 DNA. A D gene is named only where the DNA matches it firmly. Clone sizes are given selectively: once, few, many, or a class where the clone is expanded.

TRBV11-2,TRBD1,-,TRBJ2-7,CASSNTWDRVLYEQYF,TGTGCCAGCAGCAACACCTGGGACAGGGTCCTCTACGAGCAGTACTTC
TRBV5-1,-,-,TRBJ2-1,CASSLEPSSYNEQFF,TGCGCCAGCAGCTTGGAACCGAGCTCCTACAATGAGCAGTTCTTC
TRBV27,-,-,TRBJ1-5,CASSSITGLVRNQPQHF,TGTGCCAGCAGTTCGATCACAGGGTTGGTCCGCAATCAGCCCCAGCATTTT
TRBV7-3,-,-,TRBJ1-2,CASSLASGYGYTF,TGTGCCAGCAGCTTAGCGAGTGGGTATGGCTACACCTTC
TRBV28,TRBD2,-,TRBJ2-2,CASRLAENTGELFF,TGTGCCAGCAGACTAGCGGAGAACACCGGGGAGCTGTTTTTT
TRBV24-1,-,-,TRBJ2-3,CATSLGSDTQYF,TGTGCCACCAGTCTAGGTTCCGATACGCAGTATTTT
TRBV6-1,-,-,TRBJ2-2,CASSEGAARVFF,TGTGCCAGCAGTGAGGGGGCGGCAAGGGTGTTTTTT
TRBV4-3,-,-,TRBJ2-7,CASSQDQAYEQYF,TGCGCCAGCAGCCAAGATCAGGCCTACGAGCAGTACTTC
TRBV3-1/TRBV3-2,TRBD1,few,TRBJ1-3,CASSARTGAEGNTIYF,TGTGCCAGCAGCGCCCGGACAGGGGCTGAAGGAAACACCATATATTTT
TRBV12-5,-,-,TRBJ2-2,CASASDRMNTGELFF,TGTGCTAGTGCCTCCGACAGAATGAACACCGGGGAGCTGTTTTTT
TRBV25-1,-,-,TRBJ2-7,CASRRPGSYEQYF,TGTGCCAGCAGGCGCCCGGGCTCCTACGAGCAGTACTTC
TRBV9,TRBD2,-,TRBJ2-2,CASSTQRSGRGELFF,TGTGCCAGCAGCACCCAACGGAGCGGGAGGGGGGAGCTGTTTTTT
TRBV11-2,-,-,TRBJ2-7,CASSKFRDRSYYEQYF,TGTGCCAGCAGCAAATTCAGGGATCGGAGCTACTACGAGCAGTACTTC
TRBV14,TRBD1,-,TRBJ1-4,CASSQRQGTNEKLFF,TGTGCCAGCAGCCAACGACAGGGCACTAATGAAAAACTGTTTTTT
TRBV9,TRBD2,-,TRBJ2-3,CASSTTAGGGTDTQYF,TGTGCCAGCAGCACTACGGCTGGGGGAGGGACAGATACGCAGTATTTT
TRBV30,TRBD1,-,TRBJ2-7,CAWSRTGGGSYEQYF,TGTGCCTGGTCCCGGACAGGGGGAGGGTCCTACGAGCAGTACTTC
TRBV27,TRBD1,-,TRBJ1-3,CASSATNRGLSGNTIYF,TGTGCCAGCAGTGCAACTAACAGGGGTCTCTCTGGAAACACCATATATTTT
TRBV29-1,TRBD1,-,TRBJ1-2,CSVTKANRGYGYTF,TGCAGCGTCACGAAGGCAAACAGGGGGTATGGCTACACCTTC
TRBV5-1,-,-,TRBJ2-3,CASSSRGNPTDTQYF,TGCGCCAGCAGCAGTCGGGGGAACCCCACAGATACGCAGTATTTT
TRBV7-9,TRBD1,-,TRBJ1-4,CASSAGTGGGEKLFF,TGTGCCAGCAGCGCCGGGACAGGGGGCGGTGAAAAACTGTTTTTT
TRBV7-3,TRBD2,-,TRBJ2-1,CASSLSGRGNEQFF,TGTGCCAGCAGCTTAAGCGGGAGGGGGAATGAGCAGTTCTTC
TRBV19,-,-,TRBJ2-1,CASRERSARKVNEQFF,TGTGCCAGTAGGGAAAGGAGCGCCAGAAAGGTGAATGAGCAGTTCTTC
TRBV30,-,once,TRBJ2-1,CAWSVLSWSSAPSNEQFF,TGTGCCTGGAGTGTACTGTCTTGGTCTAGCGCCCCCTCGAATGAGCAGTTCTTC
TRBV6-2/TRBV6-3,-,-,TRBJ2-2,CASSYSTGTNTGELFF,TGTGCCAGCAGTTACTCGACAGGCACGAACACCGGGGAGCTGTTTTTT
TRBV7-2,-,-,TRBJ2-3,CASSSDKRGAQYF,TGTGCCAGCAGCTCAGATAAAAGGGGGGCGCAGTATTTT
TRBV4-2,TRBD2,-,TRBJ2-7,CASSQEGSGTHLYEQYF,TGTGCCAGCAGCCAAGAGGGAAGCGGGACCCACCTTTACGAGCAGTACTTC
TRBV29-1,-,-,TRBJ1-2,CSVEDLRTGGYTF,TGCAGCGTTGAAGATCTAAGAACGGGTGGCTACACCTTC
TRBV28,TRBD2,many,TRBJ2-7,CASSLPLLAGGYEQYF,TGTGCCAGCAGTTTACCCCTCCTAGCGGGAGGCTACGAGCAGTACTTC
TRBV7-3,-,-,TRBJ2-5,CASSSGLPQETQYF,TGTGCCAGCAGCTCCGGACTACCCCAAGAGACCCAGTACTTC
TRBV19,-,-,TRBJ1-1,CASSMRLVNTEAFF,TGTGCCAGTAGTATGAGGTTAGTGAACACTGAAGCTTTCTTT
TRBV7-3,-,-,TRBJ2-1,CASSAGNEQFF,TGTGCCAGCAGCGCTGGTAATGAGCAGTTCTTC
TRBV6-5,-,-,TRBJ1-1,CATRGVNTEAFF,TGTGCTACTAGGGGAGTGAACACTGAAGCTTTCTTT
TRBV28,-,-,TRBJ1-2,CASSLGGTDSYYGYTF,TGTGCCAGCAGTTTGGGTGGGACGGACAGCTACTATGGCTACACCTTC
TRBV30,-,-,TRBJ2-3,CAWSVGGGPEDTQYF,TGTGCCTGGAGTGTAGGGGGAGGGCCTGAAGATACGCAGTATTTT
TRBV5-1,TRBD2,-,TRBJ2-1,CASSFGLAAKNEQFF,TGCGCCAGCAGCTTCGGACTAGCGGCTAAGAATGAGCAGTTCTTC
TRBV7-2,-,-,TRBJ1-1,CASSLSGRSLEAFF,TGTGCCAGCAGCTTATCCGGCAGGTCCTTGGAAGCTTTCTTT
TRBV5-6,-,-,TRBJ2-2,CASSMLFFEDGDGELFF,TGTGCCAGCAGCATGTTGTTTTTTGAGGACGGGGACGGGGAGCTGTTTTTT
TRBV29-1,TRBD1,-,TRBJ2-7,CSVGPTGSEQYF,TGCAGCGTTGGGCCGACAGGGTCCGAGCAGTACTTC
TRBV21-1,-,-,TRBJ2-7,CASPESRIAVTYEQYF,TGTGCCAGCCCCGAATCAAGGATTGCGGTAACCTACGAGCAGTACTTC
TRBV27,-,once,TRBJ2-7,CASTSIWDEQYF,TGTGCCAGCACTTCTATTTGGGACGAGCAGTACTTC
TRBV28,-,-,TRBJ2-5,CASSSPGFSGHRETQYF,TGTGCCAGCAGTTCCCCGGGGTTTAGCGGCCACAGGGAGACCCAGTACTTC
TRBV19,-,-,TRBJ2-7,CASLDTAYEQYF,TGTGCCAGTTTGGACACCGCCTACGAGCAGTACTTC
TRBV11-2,-,few,TRBJ2-7,CASSPGGRITYEQYF,TGTGCCAGCAGCCCCGGGGGGCGCATAACCTACGAGCAGTACTTC
TRBV5-4,TRBD1,-,TRBJ2-5,CASSPSQGAWETQYF,TGTGCCAGCAGCCCTTCTCAGGGGGCGTGGGAGACCCAGTACTTC
TRBV3-1/TRBV3-2,-,few,TRBJ2-5,CASSQLSWNSRRVETQYF,TGTGCCAGCAGCCAACTCTCGTGGAACAGCCGGAGGGTAGAGACCCAGTACTTC
TRBV3-1/TRBV3-2,-,-,TRBJ2-7,CASSQDPGYPSYEQYF,TGTGCCAGCAGCCAAGATCCTGGGTATCCCTCCTACGAGCAGTACTTC